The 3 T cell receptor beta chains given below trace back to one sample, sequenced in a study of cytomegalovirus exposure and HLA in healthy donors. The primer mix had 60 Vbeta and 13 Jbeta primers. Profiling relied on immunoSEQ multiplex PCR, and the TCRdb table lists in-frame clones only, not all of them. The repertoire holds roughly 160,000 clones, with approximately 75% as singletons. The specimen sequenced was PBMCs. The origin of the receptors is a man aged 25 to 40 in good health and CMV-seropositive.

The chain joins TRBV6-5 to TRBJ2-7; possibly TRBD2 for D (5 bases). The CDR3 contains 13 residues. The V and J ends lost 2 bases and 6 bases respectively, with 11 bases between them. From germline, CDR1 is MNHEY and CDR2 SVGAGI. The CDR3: CASSYPGSREQYF. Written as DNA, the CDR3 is TGTGCCAGCAGTTACCCGGGGAGTCGCGAGCAGTACTTC.

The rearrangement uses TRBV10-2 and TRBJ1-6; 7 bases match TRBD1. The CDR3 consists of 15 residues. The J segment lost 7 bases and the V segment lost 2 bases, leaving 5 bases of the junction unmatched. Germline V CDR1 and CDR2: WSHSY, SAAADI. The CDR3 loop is CASSEGQGENSPLHF. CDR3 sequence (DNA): TGCGCCAGCAGTGAGGGCCAGGGGGAGAATTCACCCCTCCACTTT.

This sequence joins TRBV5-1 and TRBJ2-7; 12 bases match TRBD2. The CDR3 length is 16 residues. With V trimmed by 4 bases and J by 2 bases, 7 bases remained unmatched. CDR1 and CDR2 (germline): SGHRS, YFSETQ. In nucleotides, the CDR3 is TGCGCCAGCAGCGGCGGACTAGCGGGGAGTGCCTACGAGCAGTACTTC. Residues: CASSGGLAGSAYEQYF. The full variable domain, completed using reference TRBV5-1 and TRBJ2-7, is KAGVTQTPRYLIKTRGQQVTLSCSPISGHRSVSWYQQTPGQGLQFLFEYFSETQRNKGNFPGRFSGRQFSNSRSEMNVSTLELGDSALYLCASSGGLAGSAYEQYFGPGTRLTVT.